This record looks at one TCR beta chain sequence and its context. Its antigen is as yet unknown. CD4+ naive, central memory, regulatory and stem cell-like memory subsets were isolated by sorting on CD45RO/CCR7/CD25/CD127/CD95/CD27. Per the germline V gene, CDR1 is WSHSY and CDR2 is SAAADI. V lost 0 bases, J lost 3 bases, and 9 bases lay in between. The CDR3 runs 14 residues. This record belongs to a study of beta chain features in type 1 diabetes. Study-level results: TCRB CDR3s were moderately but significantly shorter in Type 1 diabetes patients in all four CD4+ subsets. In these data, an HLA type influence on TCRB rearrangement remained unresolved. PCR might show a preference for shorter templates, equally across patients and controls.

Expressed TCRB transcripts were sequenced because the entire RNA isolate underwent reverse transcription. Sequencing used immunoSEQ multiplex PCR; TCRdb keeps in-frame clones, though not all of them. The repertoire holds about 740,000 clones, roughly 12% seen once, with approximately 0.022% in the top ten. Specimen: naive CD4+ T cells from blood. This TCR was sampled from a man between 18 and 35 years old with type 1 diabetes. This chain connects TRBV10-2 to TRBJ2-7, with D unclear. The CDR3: CASSESFQIYEQYF. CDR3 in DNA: TGCGCCAGCAGTGAGTCGTTTCAGATCTACGAGCAGTACTTC.